What follows describes a single T cell receptor (beta chain). The antigen remains unidentified. The sample comes from a study of immune cell composition in non-small cell lung cancer. Study-level background: Histologic subtype was mainly adenocarcinoma or squamous cell carcinoma.

Per the germline V gene, CDR1 is SGHNT and CDR2 is YYREEE (reference sequence). V lost 4 bases and J lost 5, with 24 bases in between. This CDR3 has 17 amino acids. Study results and limitations: Squamous lung tumours showed higher top 10 clone scores and clonality than adenocarcinomas. Squamous carcinomas (roughly 80%) more often had tumour-associated clones >0.5% than adenocarcinomas (33%). Tumour-reactive clones were not shown to match dominant in vivo tumour clones.

Clones were sequenced by immunoSEQ multiplex PCR, and TCRdb holds only the in-frame ones, with some missing. The sample has thousands of clones, under 85% seen once. This sequence joins TRBV5-4 and TRBJ2-5; D call uncertain. This sequence originates from a human donor with non-small cell lung cancer. The sample comprised lung tumor tissue. The CDR3 nucleotides read TGTGCCAGCAGCCGCTACTTGGGGAATGGGATAGGGGAGACCCAGTACTTC. Translating it yields CASSRYLGNGIGETQYF.